The entry below describes one T cell receptor (beta chain). The data belong to a study of patients and donors after allogeneic stem cell transplantation. The ends were cut back, 2 bases at V and 6 bases at J, with 13 bases in the middle. This CDR3 is built from 14 residues. CDR1 is GTSNPN, CDR2 SVGIG, per germline (reference sequence). TCRdb redid the calling of the RT-PCR reads with MiXCR, one entry per CDR3 protein. The table records fewer than 500,000 distinct CDR3 sequences, about a sixth of them present only once. This TCR derives from a human donor who was either an allogeneic HSCT recipient or a stem cell or donor lymphocyte infusion donor (not recorded which). It is not recorded whose cells these are; they may come from a transplant donor. The chain joins TRBV30 to TRBJ2-2; D unresolved. Source material: blood, either unsorted or a sorted T cell fraction (not recorded which). CDR3 loop: CAWSRVAGAGELFF. CDR3 coding DNA: TGTGCCTGGAGTAGGGTCGCTGGAGCCGGGGAGCTGTTTTTT.